This paragraph covers one TCR beta chain sequence. The length of the CDR3 is 14 residues. Trimming took off 3 bases at V and 4 bases at J, with 12 bases between the two ends. Per germline, CDR1 MNHNS and CDR2 SASEGT. The data belong to a study of shared clonotypes between healthy human individuals. Assay: immunoSEQ multiplex PCR; the TCRdb copy retains only in-frame clones and omits some. Of hundreds of thousands of clones listed, about 91% are singletons. It was CD45RO-negative cells, positively selected for CCR7, that made up naive CD8 cells, with terminally differentiated effector memory CD45RA+ cells excluded.

The sequencing sample was made of naive CD8+ T cells sorted from blood. The chain uses TRBV6-1 and TRBJ2-5; D might be TRBD2 (6 bases). This TCR was sampled from a man younger than 45 in good health. The CDR3 nucleotides are TGTGCCAGCAGTGACGGGACTCTGGGAGAGACCCAGTACTTC. Translated: CASSDGTLGETQYF.